This T cell receptor beta chain came from a study of blood T cell repertoires in COVID-19. For the study at large: The origin of the acute and convalescent COVID-19 samples was the United States, Italy and Spain. PBMCs, B-cell-depleted T cells, or T cells were the source of the cDNA or gDNA that made up the material.

Authors' data handling: Reference gene primer amplification gave nucleated cell count estimates. Generated by immunoSEQ multiplex PCR, the TCRdb table keeps only in-frame clones and is missing some. The V and J calls and clone size come from that table; D and trimming were worked out from the DNA. The sample consists of 50,000 or so clones, over 80% of them appearing once. The CDR3 covers 12 residues. From germline, CDR1 is DFQATT and CDR2 SNEGSKA (reference sequence). V lost 3 bases to trimming and J lost 10 bases; unmatched junction nucleotides: 6. The source is a man in his 70s with acute or convalescent COVID-19. The V and J genes are TRBV20-1 and TRBJ2-1; 7 bases align to TRBD2. Sequences were obtained from peripheral blood. CDR3 DNA sequence: TGCAGTGCTAGTCAACTAGCGTACGAGCAGTTCTTC. The encoded protein is CSASQLAYEQFF.